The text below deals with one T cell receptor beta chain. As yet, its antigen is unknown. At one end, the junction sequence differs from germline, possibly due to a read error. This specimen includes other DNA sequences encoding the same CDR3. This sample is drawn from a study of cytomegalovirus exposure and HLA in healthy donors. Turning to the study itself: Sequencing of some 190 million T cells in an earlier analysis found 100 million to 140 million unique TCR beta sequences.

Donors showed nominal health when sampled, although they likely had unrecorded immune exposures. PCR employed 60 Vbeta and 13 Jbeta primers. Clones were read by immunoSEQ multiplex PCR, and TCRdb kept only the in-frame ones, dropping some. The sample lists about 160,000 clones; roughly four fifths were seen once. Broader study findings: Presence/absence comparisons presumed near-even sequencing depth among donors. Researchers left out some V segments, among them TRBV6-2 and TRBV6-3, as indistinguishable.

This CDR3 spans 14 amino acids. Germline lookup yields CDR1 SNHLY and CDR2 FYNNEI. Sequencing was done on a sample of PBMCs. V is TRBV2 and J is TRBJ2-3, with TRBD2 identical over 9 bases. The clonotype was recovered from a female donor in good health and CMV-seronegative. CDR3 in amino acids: CASTAGLATDTQYF. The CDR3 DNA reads TGTGCCTCTACTGCGGGACTAGCCACAGATACGCAGTACTTT.